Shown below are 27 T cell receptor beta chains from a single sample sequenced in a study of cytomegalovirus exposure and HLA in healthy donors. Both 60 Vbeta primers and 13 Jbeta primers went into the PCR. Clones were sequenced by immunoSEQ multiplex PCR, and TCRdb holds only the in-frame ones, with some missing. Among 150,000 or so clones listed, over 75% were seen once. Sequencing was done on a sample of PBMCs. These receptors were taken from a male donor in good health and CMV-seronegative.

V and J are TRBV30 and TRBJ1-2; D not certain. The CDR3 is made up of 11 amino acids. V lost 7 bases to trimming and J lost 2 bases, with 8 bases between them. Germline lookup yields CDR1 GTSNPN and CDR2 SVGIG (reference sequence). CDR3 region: CASGRNYGYTF. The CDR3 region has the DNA TGTGCCTCCGGGAGGAACTATGGCTACACCTTC.

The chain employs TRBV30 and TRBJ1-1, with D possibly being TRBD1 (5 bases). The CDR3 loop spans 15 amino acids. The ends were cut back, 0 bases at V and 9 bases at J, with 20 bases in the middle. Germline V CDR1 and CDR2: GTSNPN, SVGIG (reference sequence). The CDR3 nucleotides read TGTGCCTGGAGTGTTGGTTCGGGGGGATTGCGTAAAGCTTTCTTT. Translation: CAWSVGSGGLRKAFF. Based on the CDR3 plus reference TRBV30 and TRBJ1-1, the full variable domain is SQTIHQWPATLVQPVGSPLSLECTVEGTSNPNLYWYRQAAGRGLQLLFYSVGIGQISSEVPQNLSASRPQDRQFILSSKKLLLSDSGFYLCAWSVGSGGLRKAFFGQGTRLTVV.

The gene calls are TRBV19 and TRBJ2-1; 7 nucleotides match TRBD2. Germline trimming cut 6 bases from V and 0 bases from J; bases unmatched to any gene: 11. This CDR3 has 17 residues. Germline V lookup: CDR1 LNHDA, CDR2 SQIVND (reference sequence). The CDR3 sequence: CASSPRLALGSYNEQFF. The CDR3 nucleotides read TGTGCCAGTAGCCCAAGACTAGCCTTGGGCTCCTACAATGAGCAGTTCTTC.

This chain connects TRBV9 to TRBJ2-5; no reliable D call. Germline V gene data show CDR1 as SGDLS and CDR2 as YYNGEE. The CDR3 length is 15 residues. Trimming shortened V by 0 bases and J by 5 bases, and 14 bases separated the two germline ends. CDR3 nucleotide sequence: TGTGCCAGCAGCGTAGCTTCTGGGTTCGGGGAGACCCAGTACTTC. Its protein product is CASSVASGFGETQYF. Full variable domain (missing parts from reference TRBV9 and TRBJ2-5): DSGVTQTPKHLITATGQRVTLRCSPRSGDLSVYWYQQSLDQGLQFLIQYYNGEERAKGNILERFSAQQFPDLHSELNLSSLELGDSALYFCASSVASGFGETQYFGPGTRLLVL.

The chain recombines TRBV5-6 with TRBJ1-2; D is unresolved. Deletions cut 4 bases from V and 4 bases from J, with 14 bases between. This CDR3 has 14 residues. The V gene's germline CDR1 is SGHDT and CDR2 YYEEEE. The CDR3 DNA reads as TGTGCCAGCAGCCGGCGGGGTCTCCTCTATGGCTACACCTTC. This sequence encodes CASSRRGLLYGYTF.

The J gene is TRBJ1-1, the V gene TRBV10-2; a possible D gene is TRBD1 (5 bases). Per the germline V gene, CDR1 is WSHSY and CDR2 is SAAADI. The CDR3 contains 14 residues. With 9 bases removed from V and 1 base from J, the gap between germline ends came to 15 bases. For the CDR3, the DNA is TGCGCCAGTTCGTTGACAGCTCAGAACACTGAAGCTTTCTTT. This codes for CASSLTAQNTEAFF.

The CDR3 is CASSSSGQNTEAFF. The CDR3, as DNA: TGTGCCAGTAGTAGTTCAGGGCAGAACACTGAAGCTTTCTTT. The chain is built from TRBV19 and TRBJ1-1, with a tentative D call TRBD1 (5 bases). V lost 4 bases to trimming and J lost 1 base, with 10 bases between them. The CDR3 spans 14 residues. Germline values: CDR1 LNHDA, CDR2 SQIVND (reference sequence).

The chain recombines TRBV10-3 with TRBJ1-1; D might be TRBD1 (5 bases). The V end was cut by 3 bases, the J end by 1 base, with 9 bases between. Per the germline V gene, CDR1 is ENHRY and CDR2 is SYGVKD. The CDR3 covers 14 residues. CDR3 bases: TGTGCCATCAGTGAACGGACACAGAACACTGAAGCTTTCTTT. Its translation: CAISERTQNTEAFF.

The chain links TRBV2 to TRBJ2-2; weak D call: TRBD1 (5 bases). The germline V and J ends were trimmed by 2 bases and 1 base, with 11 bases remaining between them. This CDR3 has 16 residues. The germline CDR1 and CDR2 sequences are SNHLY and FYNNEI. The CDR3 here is CASSEYHRGNTGELFF. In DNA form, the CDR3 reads TGTGCCAGCAGTGAATATCATAGGGGGAACACCGGGGAGCTGTTTTTT.

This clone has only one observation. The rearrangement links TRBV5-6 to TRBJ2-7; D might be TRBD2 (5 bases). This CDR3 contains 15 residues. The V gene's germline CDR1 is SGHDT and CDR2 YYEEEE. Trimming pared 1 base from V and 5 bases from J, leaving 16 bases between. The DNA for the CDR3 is TGTGCCAGCAGCTTGTTGGGTGGGAGCGACGACGAGCAGTACTTC. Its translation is CASSLLGGSDDEQYF.

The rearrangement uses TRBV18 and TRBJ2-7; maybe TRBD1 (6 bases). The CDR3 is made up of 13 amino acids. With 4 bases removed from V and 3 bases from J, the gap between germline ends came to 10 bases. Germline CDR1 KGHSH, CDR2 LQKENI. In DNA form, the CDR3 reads TGTGCCAGCTCACGGACAGAAGACTACGAGCAGTACTTC. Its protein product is CASSRTEDYEQYF.

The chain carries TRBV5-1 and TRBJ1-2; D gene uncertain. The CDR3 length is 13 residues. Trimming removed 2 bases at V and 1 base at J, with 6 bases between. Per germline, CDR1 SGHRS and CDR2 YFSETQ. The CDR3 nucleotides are TGCGCCAGCAGCTTAGTCAGTAACTATGGCTACACCTTC. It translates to CASSLVSNYGYTF.

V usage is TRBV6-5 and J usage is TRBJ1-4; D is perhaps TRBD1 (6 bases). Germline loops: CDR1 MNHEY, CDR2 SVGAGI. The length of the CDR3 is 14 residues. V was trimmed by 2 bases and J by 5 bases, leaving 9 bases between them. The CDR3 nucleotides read TGTGCCAGCAGTTACGTAGGGACAAATGAAAAACTGTTTTTT. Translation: CASSYVGTNEKLFF.

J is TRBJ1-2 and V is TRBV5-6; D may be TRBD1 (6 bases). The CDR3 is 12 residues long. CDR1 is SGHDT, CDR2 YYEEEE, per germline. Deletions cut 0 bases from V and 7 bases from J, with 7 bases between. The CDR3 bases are TGTGCCAGCAGCTTGGACAGGGTTGGCTACACCTTC. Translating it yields CASSLDRVGYTF.

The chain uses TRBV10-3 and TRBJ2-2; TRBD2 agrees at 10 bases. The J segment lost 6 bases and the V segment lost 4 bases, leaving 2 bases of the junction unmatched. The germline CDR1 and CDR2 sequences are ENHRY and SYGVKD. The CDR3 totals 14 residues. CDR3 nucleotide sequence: TGTGCCATCAGTGCTCTAGCGGGAGCCGGGGAGCTGTTTTTT. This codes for CAISALAGAGELFF.

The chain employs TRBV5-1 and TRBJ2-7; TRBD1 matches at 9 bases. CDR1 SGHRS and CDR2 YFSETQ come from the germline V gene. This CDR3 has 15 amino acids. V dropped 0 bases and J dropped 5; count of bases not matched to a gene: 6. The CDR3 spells CASSLDPGTGNEQYF. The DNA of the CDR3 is TGCGCCAGCAGCTTGGACCCCGGGACAGGGAACGAGCAGTACTTC.

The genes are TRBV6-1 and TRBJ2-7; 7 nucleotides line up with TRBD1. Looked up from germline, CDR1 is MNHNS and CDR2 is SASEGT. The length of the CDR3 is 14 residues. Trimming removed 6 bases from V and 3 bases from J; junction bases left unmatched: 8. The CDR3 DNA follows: TGTGCCAGCAGGATGACAGGGATGGGCTACGAGCAGTACTTC. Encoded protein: CASRMTGMGYEQYF.

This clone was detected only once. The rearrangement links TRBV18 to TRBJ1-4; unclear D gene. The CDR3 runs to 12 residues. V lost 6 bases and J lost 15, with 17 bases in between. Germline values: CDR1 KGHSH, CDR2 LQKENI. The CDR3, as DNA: TGTGCCAGCTCCCCGGACTTAAAAAAGATGTTTTTT. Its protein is CASSPDLKKMFF.

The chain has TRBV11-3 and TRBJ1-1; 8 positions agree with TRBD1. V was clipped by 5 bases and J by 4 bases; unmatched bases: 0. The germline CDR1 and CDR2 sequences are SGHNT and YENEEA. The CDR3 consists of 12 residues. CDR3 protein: CASSTGGTEAFF. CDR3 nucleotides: TGTGCCAGCAGCACAGGGGGCACTGAAGCTTTCTTT.

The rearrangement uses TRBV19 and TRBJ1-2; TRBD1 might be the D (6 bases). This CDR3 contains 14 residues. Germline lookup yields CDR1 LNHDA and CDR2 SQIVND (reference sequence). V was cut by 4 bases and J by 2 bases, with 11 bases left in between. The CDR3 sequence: CASSRTDRNYGYTF. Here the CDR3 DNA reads TGTGCCAGTAGTAGGACAGATAGAAACTATGGCTACACCTTC.

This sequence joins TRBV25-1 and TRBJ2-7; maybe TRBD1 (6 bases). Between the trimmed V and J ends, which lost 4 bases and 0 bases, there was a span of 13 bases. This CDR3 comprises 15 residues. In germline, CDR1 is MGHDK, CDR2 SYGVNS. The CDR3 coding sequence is TGTGCCAGCAGTGGGGGGCAGGTGTACTCCTACGAGCAGTACTTC. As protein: CASSGGQVYSYEQYF.

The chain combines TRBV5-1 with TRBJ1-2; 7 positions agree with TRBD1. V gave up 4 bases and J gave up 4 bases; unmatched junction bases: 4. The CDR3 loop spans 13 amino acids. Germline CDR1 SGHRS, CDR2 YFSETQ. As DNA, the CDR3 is TGCGCCAGCAGCGTAGGGGGCGGCTATGGCTACACCTTC. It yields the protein CASSVGGGYGYTF.

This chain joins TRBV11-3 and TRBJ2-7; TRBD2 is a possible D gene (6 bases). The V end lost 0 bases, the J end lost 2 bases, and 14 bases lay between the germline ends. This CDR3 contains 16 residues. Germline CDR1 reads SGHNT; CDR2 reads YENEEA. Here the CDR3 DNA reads TGTGCCAGCAGCTTAGATAAGGAACTAGCTACCTACGAGCAGTACTTC. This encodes CASSLDKELATYEQYF.

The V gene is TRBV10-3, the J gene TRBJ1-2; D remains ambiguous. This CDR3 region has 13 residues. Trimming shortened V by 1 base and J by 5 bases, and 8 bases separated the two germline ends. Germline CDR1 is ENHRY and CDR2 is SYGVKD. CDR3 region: CAISELGRYGYTF. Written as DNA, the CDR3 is TGTGCCATCAGTGAGTTGGGGAGATATGGCTACACCTTC.

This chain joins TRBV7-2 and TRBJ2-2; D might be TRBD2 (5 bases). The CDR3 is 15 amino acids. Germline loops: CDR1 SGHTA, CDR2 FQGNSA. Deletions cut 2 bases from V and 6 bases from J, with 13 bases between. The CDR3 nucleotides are TGTGCCAGCAGCTTAAGCTGGGGAGATCCCGGGGAGCTGTTTTTT. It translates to CASSLSWGDPGELFF.

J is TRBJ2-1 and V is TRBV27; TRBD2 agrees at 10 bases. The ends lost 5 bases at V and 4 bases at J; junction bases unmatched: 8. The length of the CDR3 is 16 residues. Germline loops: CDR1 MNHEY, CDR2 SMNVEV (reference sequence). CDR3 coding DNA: TGTGCCAGCAGTCCGCGAGCGGGGGGGTATTACAATGAGCAGTTCTTC. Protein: CASSPRAGGYYNEQFF.

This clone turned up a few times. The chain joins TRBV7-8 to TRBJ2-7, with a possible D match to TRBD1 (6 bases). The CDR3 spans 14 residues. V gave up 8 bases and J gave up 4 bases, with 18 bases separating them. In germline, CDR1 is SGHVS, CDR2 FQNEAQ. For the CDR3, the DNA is TGTGCCAGCCGCCCCGGGACACAGAGTTACGAGCAGTACTTC. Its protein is CASRPGTQSYEQYF.